This T cell receptor beta chain was obtained from a study of blood T cell repertoires in COVID-19. In Seattle, patients joined the study during active infection and were tracked longitudinally. Looked up from germline, CDR1 is SGHDT and CDR2 is YYEEEE. The V and J ends lost 10 bases and 1 base respectively, with 11 bases between them. This CDR3 contains 12 residues. Profiled with immunoSEQ multiplex PCR; TCRdb holds only in-frame clones, not every one. The repertoire holds tens of thousands of clones, more than 75% seen once, with more than 15% in the top ten. The TCR comes from a man aged 35 to 55 with COVID-19, enrolled during active disease. The V gene is TRBV5-6, the J gene TRBJ2-5, with D possibly matching TRBD1 (6 bases). The sequenced sample was peripheral blood. The CDR3 nucleotides are TGTGCCGGCCGCAGGGGCCAAGAGACCCAGTACTTC. Translated, it gives CAGRRGQETQYF.